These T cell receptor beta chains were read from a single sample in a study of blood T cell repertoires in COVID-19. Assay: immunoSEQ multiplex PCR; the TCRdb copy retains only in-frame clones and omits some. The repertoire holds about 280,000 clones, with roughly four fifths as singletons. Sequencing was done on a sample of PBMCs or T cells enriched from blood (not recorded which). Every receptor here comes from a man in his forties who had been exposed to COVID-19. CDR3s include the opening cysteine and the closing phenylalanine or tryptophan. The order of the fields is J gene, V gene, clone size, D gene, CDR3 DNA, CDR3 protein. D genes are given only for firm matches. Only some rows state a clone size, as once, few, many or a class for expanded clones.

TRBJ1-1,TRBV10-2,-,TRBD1,TGCGCCAGCAGTACAGGGGTAACTGAAGCTTTCTTT,CASSTGVTEAFF
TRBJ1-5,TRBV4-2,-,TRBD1,TGTGCCAGCAGCCAAGAGAGCAGGGGGCGTCAGCCCCAGCATTTT,CASSQESRGRQPQHF
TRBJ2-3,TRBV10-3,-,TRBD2,TGTGCCACCCAGACTAGCGGGAGTGCAGATACGCAGTATTTT,CATQTSGSADTQYF
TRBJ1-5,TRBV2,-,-,TGTGCCAGCAGTCAAGCGCGGGATCAGCCCCAGCATTTT,CASSQARDQPQHF
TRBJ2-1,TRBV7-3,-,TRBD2,TGTGCCAGCAGCTTAAACGGACTAGCGGGGTCACGGCAGTTCTTC,CASSLNGLAGSRQFF
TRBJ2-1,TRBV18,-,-,TGTGCCAGCTCACGAAACCCACCACCAGTCTACAATGAGCAGTTCTTC,CASSRNPPPVYNEQFF
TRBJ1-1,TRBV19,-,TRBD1,TGTGCCAGTAGTCCGTTAAGGGACAGGGGCACTGAAGCTTTCTTT,CASSPLRDRGTEAFF
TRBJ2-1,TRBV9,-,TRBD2,TGTGCCAGCAGCGACACCAGCGGGAGAAGCTTCGGGGAGCAGTTCTTC,CASSDTSGRSFGEQFF
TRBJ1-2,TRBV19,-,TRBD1,TGTGCCAGTAGGGGACAGCTTGGGTATGGCTACACCTTC,CASRGQLGYGYTF
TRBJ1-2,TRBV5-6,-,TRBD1,TGTGCCAGCAGCTATGACAGGGGATCAAGGGGTGGCTACACCTTC,CASSYDRGSRGGYTF
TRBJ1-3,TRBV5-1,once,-,TGCGCCAGCAGCCCCGGAGGGGAAAACACCATATATTTT,CASSPGGENTIYF
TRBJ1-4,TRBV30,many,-,TGTGCCTGGAGTAGGGACACCCCGAATGAAAAACTGTTTTTT,CAWSRDTPNEKLFF
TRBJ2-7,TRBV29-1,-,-,TGCAGCGTTGTGTTCACGCATAGAAGCTACGAGCAGTACTTC,CSVVFTHRSYEQYF
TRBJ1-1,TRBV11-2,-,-,TGTGCCAGCAGCCCTGGGGGGGCTAGGGACACTGAAGCTTTCTTT,CASSPGGARDTEAFF
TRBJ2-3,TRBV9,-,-,TGTGCCAGCAGCCCAACGACGACTAGCACAGATACGCAGTATTTT,CASSPTTTSTDTQYF
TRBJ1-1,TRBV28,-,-,TGTGCCAGCAGCCTAACCTCAGGAAACCCGGTGAACACTGAAGCTTTCTTT,CASSLTSGNPVNTEAFF
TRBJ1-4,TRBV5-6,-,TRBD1,TGTGCCAGCAGAGGGACAGGGGCAACTAATGAAAAACTGTTTTTT,CASRGTGATNEKLFF
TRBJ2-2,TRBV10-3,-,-,TGTGCCATCAGTGATGCCAGCGGAAGGACCGGGGAGCTGTTTTTT,CAISDASGRTGELFF
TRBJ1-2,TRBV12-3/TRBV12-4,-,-,TGTGCCAGCAGTCACAGGGACTATGGCTACACCTTC,CASSHRDYGYTF
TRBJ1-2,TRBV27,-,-,TGTGCCAGCAGCCTAGGACGGACATATGGCTACACCTTC,CASSLGRTYGYTF
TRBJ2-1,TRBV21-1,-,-,TGTGCCAGCAGCAAAGTCGTCGCGAAGCCCACTCCGAGGGATGAGCAGTTCTTC,CASSKVVAKPTPRDEQFF
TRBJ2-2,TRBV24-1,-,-,TGTGCCACCAGTGATCATGGGCCCGGGGAGCTGTTTTTT,CATSDHGPGELFF
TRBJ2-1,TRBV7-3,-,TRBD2,TGTGCCAGCAGCTTATCCGGGACTAGTCTTGGGTCGTCGGATGAGCAGTTCTTC,CASSLSGTSLGSSDEQFF
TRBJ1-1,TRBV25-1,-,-,TGTGCCAGCAGTGACCCGACGAGGGTAAGGGTTTGGTCTGAAGCTTTCTTT,CASSDPTRVRVWSEAFF
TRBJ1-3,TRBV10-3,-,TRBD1,TGTGCCATCAGTGGACCGGGACAGGGGGCTCCGGGCGGAAACACCATATATTTT,CAISGPGQGAPGGNTIYF
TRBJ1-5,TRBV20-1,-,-,TGCAGTGCTGGAGGGGCTCAGCCCCAGCATTTT,CSAGGAQPQHF
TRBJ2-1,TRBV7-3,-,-,TGTGCCAGCAGCTTACAGGGAACAAATGAGCAGTTCTTC,CASSLQGTNEQFF
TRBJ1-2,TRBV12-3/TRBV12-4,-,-,TGTGCCAGCAGGGGACAACTCTATGGCTACACCTTC,CASRGQLYGYTF
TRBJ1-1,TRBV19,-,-,TGTGCCAGTAGTGCCGACAGCCAAATGAACACTGAAGCTTTCTTT,CASSADSQMNTEAFF
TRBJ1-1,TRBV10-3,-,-,TGTGCCATCACGCAGGGTATGAACACTGAAGCTTTCTTT,CAITQGMNTEAFF
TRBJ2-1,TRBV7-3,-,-,TGTGCCAGCAGCTTTGGTGGGAGCGGCGAGCAGTTCTTC,CASSFGGSGEQFF
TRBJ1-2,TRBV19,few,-,TGTGCCAGTGCGGGGGGCGCCAACTATGGCTACACCTTC,CASAGGANYGYTF
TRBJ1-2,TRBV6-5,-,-,TGTGCCAGCAGTTACAGAGCGGGGGGCTACACCTTC,CASSYRAGGYTF
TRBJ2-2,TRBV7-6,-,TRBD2,TGTGCCAGCAGCTTGGTCCAGGGAGGGACCGGGGAGCTGTTTTTT,CASSLVQGGTGELFF
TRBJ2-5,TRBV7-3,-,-,TGTGCCAGCAGCCCCCATCAGGGGTTTGAGACCCAGTACTTC,CASSPHQGFETQYF
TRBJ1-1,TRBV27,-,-,TGTGCCAGCAGTTACAGGGAAATGAACACTGAAGCTTTCTTT,CASSYREMNTEAFF
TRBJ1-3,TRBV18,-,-,TGTGCCAGCTCAACAGACTCTGGAAACACCATATATTTT,CASSTDSGNTIYF
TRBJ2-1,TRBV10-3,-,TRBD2,TGTGCCATCAGTGAAGGCCCTACTAGCGGGAGGCCCAATGAGCAGTTCTTC,CAISEGPTSGRPNEQFF
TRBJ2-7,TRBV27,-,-,TGTGCCAGCAGTTCGAACAGGCTACACGAGCAGTACTTC,CASSSNRLHEQYF
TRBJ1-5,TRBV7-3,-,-,TGTGCCAGCAGCCCCAGTATGCCCCAGCATTTT,CASSPSMPQHF
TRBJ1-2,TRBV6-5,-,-,TGTGCCAGCAGGACCCCCTTCTCGGGTGGCTATGGCTACACCTTC,CASRTPFSGGYGYTF
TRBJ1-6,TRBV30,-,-,TGTGCCTGGAGTGAGCAGGACTGGGGTTATTCACCCCTCCACTTT,CAWSEQDWGYSPLHF
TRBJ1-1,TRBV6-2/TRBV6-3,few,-,TGTGCCAGCAGTTTTAGGGGTAACACTGAAGCTTTCTTT,CASSFRGNTEAFF
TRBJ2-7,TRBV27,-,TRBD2,TGTGCCGTAGGGAGGGTTCTAGAGCAGTACTTC,CAVGRVLEQYF